Listed here are 2 T cell receptor beta chains from one sample, sequenced in a study of cytomegalovirus exposure and HLA in healthy donors. PCR used 60 Vbeta primers and 13 Jbeta primers. Produced via immunoSEQ multiplex PCR; TCRdb's table is partial and in-frame only. The table shows over 200,000 clones, with over 70% occurring only once. The sequenced material came from PBMCs. The receptors stem from a woman in her sixties in good health and CMV-seropositive.

The V call is TRBV5-4, the J call TRBJ1-6; TRBD1 aligns across 8 bases. The CDR3 spans 15 residues. V dropped 0 bases and J dropped 9; count of bases not matched to a gene: 5. Germline CDR1 is SGHNT and CDR2 is YYREEE (reference sequence). The CDR3 region has the DNA TGTGCCAGCAGCTTGGACAGGGGGGAAGGTTCACCCCTCCACTTT. This translates into CASSLDRGEGSPLHF.

A word on this clone: A read error may account for a junction end that differs from germline. This sequence joins TRBV19 and TRBJ1-2; TRBD1 is a possible D gene (6 bases). The germline CDR1 and CDR2 sequences are LNHDA and SQIVND (reference sequence). The CDR3 has 15 amino acids. The CDR3 nucleotides read TGTGCCAGTAGTACCCGGACAGTGATCAACTATGGCTACATCTTC. Translation gives CASSTRTVINYGYIF.